This T cell receptor (beta chain) was identified in a study of blood T cell repertoires in COVID-19 (dated by TCRdb to 2020 to 2021). Some background on the complete study: Collaborator samples came from the United States, Italy and Spain and covered acute and convalescent phases of COVID-19. The material from the prospective study consisted of cDNA or gDNA derived from T cells, B-cell-depleted T cells, or PBMCs. Subjects who had been exposed to COVID-19, were actively infected with it, or had recovered from it provided the deeply sampled blood TCRbeta repertoires that made up the dataset. A freely available public database, intended as a resource for researchers studying the immune response to SARS-CoV-2, is where the repertoires were released. Samples were obtained from the ongoing ImmuneRACE study (first 160 participants) and from over 1,000 subjects provided by 6 global collaborators. The sample metadata nearly always contained a de-identified subject ID, COVID-19 status, age in years and sex. Where HLA class I and class II types were available, the types were taken from metadata supplied by the sample provider, not from assay-based typing.

TCRbeta CDR3 regions were amplified from genomic DNA using the immunoSEQ Assay, a bias-controlled multiplex PCR. The study's processing was this. The number of nucleated cells in each sample was estimated from the amplification of reference gene primers within the assay. To quantify the absolute abundance of each unique TCRbeta CDR3 rearrangement, sequence reads were collapsed and filtered. For each sample, productive Simpson clonality was calculated as the square root of Simpson's diversity index over productive rearrangements. The table was pulled from immuneACCESS by TCRdb, which kept in-frame rearrangements only. Such tables lose some clones; where checked, under half of the loss comes from unresolved V genes, and the rest has no known cause. The D gene and trimming were derived from the DNA, and the V and J assignments and clone size from that table. The sample table records fewer than 350,000 clones; 85% of these occur just once. The ten biggest clones cover under 2% of the sample.

In the prospective study, participants were roughly 18 to 100 years old, resided in 24 geographic areas of the United States, and were enrolled through a virtual design. Cohort assignment in the prospective study relied on participant-reported clinical history from a screening survey and a study questionnaire. Exposed participants were defined as having been in contact with someone with a PCR-confirmed or clinician-diagnosed COVID-19 case within 2 weeks of study entry. In the prospective study, mobile phlebotomists collected whole blood, serum and a nasopharyngeal or oropharyngeal swab from each participant. Participants in the prospective study had the option to provide additional blood draws and questionnaires over an approximately 2-month period. Prospective study blood samples were shipped either frozen or at room temperature before DNA extraction. Comments on this clone: Its binding antigen is unknown. The record has no base qualities; no much larger clone is one base away.

Results the study describes overall, beyond this receptor: The quantity of clinical and demographic metadata differed by source and by participant and was supplied without curation.

Reading from cysteine to phenylalanine, the CDR3 counts 14 amino acids. Just the 42-base CDR3 DNA is kept, in frame starting at base 1. V is trimmed back by 0 bases and J by 2 bases, and the junction contains 3 bases that no gene match accounts for. According to the germline V gene (reference sequence), CDR1 reads GTSNPN and CDR2 reads SVGIG. The rearrangement combines TRBV30 with TRBJ2-7; 8 central nucleotides agree with TRBD2. This clonotype was obtained from a woman younger than 45 who had been exposed to COVID-19. The sample taken for sequencing was PBMCs or T cells enriched from blood (not recorded which). In nucleotides, the sequence is TGTGCCTGGAGTGTACGGGGGGGACCCTACGAGCAGTACTTC. The encoded protein is CAWSVRGGPYEQYF.